This is a list of T cell receptor beta chains from one sample in a study of T-cell memory formation after mild COVID-19. TCRdb itself ran the 5' RACE reads through MiXCR, one entry per CDR3 protein. The sample records 300,000 to 400,000 distinct CDR3 sequences, around 28% being singletons. The specimen sequenced was PBMCs or a T cell subset sorted from them (not recorded which). The receptors were sampled from an adult woman who had mild COVID-19 (a few samples of this study predate the infection). Cell type and time point are not known. CDR3s include the opening cysteine and the closing phenylalanine or tryptophan. Each record gives: D gene, J gene, V gene, clone size, CDR3 DNA, CDR3 protein. The D gene is left open where the match is weak. A row's size may be missing; if present it is once, few, many or a size class.

TRBD2,TRBJ2-1,TRBV9,NA,TGTGCCAGCAGCGTAGGAGGCGGGAGTAGGTATGAGCAGTTCTTC,CASSVGGGSRYEQFF
NA,TRBJ2-3,TRBV6-5,NA,TGTGCCAGCAGTTACTCGGAGGGGAAGGATACGCAGTATTTT,CASSYSEGKDTQYF
TRBD1,TRBJ2-5,TRBV11-3,once,TGTGCCAGCAGCTTAGGGTCGACAGGGGGAGAGACCCAGTACTTC,CASSLGSTGGETQYF
NA,TRBJ2-7,TRBV5-4,NA,TGTGCCAGCAGCTTGGAGGGCCCCATGAACGGGGAGCAGTACTTC,CASSLEGPMNGEQYF
TRBD1,TRBJ2-5,TRBV28,NA,TGTGCCAGCAGTTTTTCCAGACAGGGGCGGGAGACCCAGTACTTC,CASSFSRQGRETQYF
TRBD1,TRBJ1-5,TRBV30,once,TGTGCCTGGGGGGACAGGGGGCATCTTCAGCCCCAGCATTTT,CAWGDRGHLQPQHF
TRBD2,TRBJ2-1,TRBV13,NA,TGTGCCAGCAGCTCGACGACGGGAGGGTCCTACAATGAGCAGTTCTTC,CASSSTTGGSYNEQFF
TRBD1,TRBJ2-6,TRBV20-1,NA,TGCAGTGCTAGTCTCGGGACAGGTCTACACTCTGGGGCCAACGTCCTGACTTTC,CSASLGTGLHSGANVLTF
TRBD2,TRBJ2-5,TRBV7-9,few,TGTGCCAGCAGTTCGGGACTAGCGGGAGTTGGGGAGACCCAGTACTTC,CASSSGLAGVGETQYF
TRBD1,TRBJ2-1,TRBV24-1,NA,TGTGCCACCAGTGATTTGAGTGACAGGGTTCTCAATGAGCAGTTCTTC,CATSDLSDRVLNEQFF
TRBD1,TRBJ2-3,TRBV20-1,NA,TGCAGTGCTAGAGAAAACAGGGGGACCTTCACAGATACGCAGTATTTT,CSARENRGTFTDTQYF
TRBD1,TRBJ1-1,TRBV12-3/TRBV12-4,NA,TGTGCCAGCAGTTGGACAGGGTACACTGAAGCTTTCTTT,CASSWTGYTEAFF
NA,TRBJ1-2,TRBV6-5,NA,TGTGCCAGCAGGCGGGGTACGGATGGCTACACCTTC,CASRRGTDGYTF
NA,TRBJ1-5,TRBV18,NA,TGTGCCAGCTCGCTGGTCCGGAATCAGCCCCAGCATTTT,CASSLVRNQPQHF
NA,TRBJ1-5,TRBV24-1,once,TGTGCCACCAGTGACCACAATCAGCCCCAGCATTTT,CATSDHNQPQHF
NA,TRBJ1-1,TRBV12-3/TRBV12-4,NA,TGTGCCAGCGGCGGGGGGGGAGGGCTGACTGAAGCTTTCTTT,CASGGGGGLTEAFF
TRBD1,TRBJ2-5,TRBV5-8,NA,TGTGCCAGCAGTACGGGACAGGGGGCAATAGGAGAGACCCAGTACTTC,CASSTGQGAIGETQYF
TRBD1,TRBJ2-5,TRBV29-1,NA,TGCAGCGTTGAGGTTGACAGGGGTAAGACCCAGTACTTC,CSVEVDRGKTQYF
NA,TRBJ2-7,TRBV5-1,few,TGCGCCAGCAGCTTGGGGACTAACCCTAGGTACTTC,CASSLGTNPRYF
NA,TRBJ1-2,TRBV6-5,few,TGTGCCAGCAGTTACTCCCGACGGGGCCAGGGCTACACCTTC,CASSYSRRGQGYTF
NA,TRBJ2-7,TRBV5-6,few,TGTGCCAGCAGCCTCACCGGGGACGGCGAGCAGTACTTC,CASSLTGDGEQYF
NA,TRBJ2-7,TRBV2,NA,TGTGCCAGCAGTGAACGGGCAGGGACCTACTACGAGCAGTACTTC,CASSERAGTYYEQYF
TRBD1,TRBJ1-2,TRBV5-1,NA,TGCGCCAGCAGCGTTACCGGGACAGGGGGCAGATATGGCTACACCTTC,CASSVTGTGGRYGYTF
NA,TRBJ2-7,TRBV7-6,NA,TGTGCCAGCAGCTTGGGGATCGAGGGCTACGAGCAGTACTTC,CASSLGIEGYEQYF
TRBD2,TRBJ2-7,TRBV5-1,few,TGCGCCAGCAGCGGGGAGCGGGGAGCCTACGAGCAGTACTTC,CASSGERGAYEQYF
NA,TRBJ2-2,TRBV24-1,NA,TGTGCCACCAGTGGAAATTCGGCCGGGGAGCTGTTTTTT,CATSGNSAGELFF
NA,TRBJ2-3,TRBV20-1,once,TGCAGTGTCCAGCGGCCCAGCACAGATACGCAGTATTTT,CSVQRPSTDTQYF
NA,TRBJ2-3,TRBV5-1,few,TGCGCCAGCAATCGGGTGGGTGGAGATACGCAGTATTTT,CASNRVGGDTQYF
TRBD2,TRBJ2-5,TRBV12-3/TRBV12-4,NA,TGTGCCAGCAGTTTAAGGGGACTAGCGGGAGGAGAACAAGAGACCCAGTACTTC,CASSLRGLAGGEQETQYF
TRBD2,TRBJ2-1,TRBV2,NA,TGTGCCAGTAAGGCAGTATCCGGGACTAGCCGGAATGAGCAGTTCTTC,CASKAVSGTSRNEQFF
NA,TRBJ1-2,TRBV3-1,NA,TGTGCCAGCAGCTTTGCCAAGACGGGCTATGGCTACACCTTC,CASSFAKTGYGYTF
NA,TRBJ2-1,TRBV3-1,NA,TGTGCCAGCAGCCAAGTGGAGAGTAGTGCAGCGGAGCAGTTCTTC,CASSQVESSAAEQFF
TRBD2,TRBJ2-7,TRBV20-1,NA,TGCAGTGCTAGAGTGGGAGGGTACGAGCAGTACTTC,CSARVGGYEQYF
TRBD2,TRBJ2-7,TRBV6-1,NA,TGTGCCAGCAGTGGGCTAGCGGGGCAGTACGGGCAGTACTTC,CASSGLAGQYGQYF
TRBD1,TRBJ1-2,TRBV5-1,NA,TGCGCCAGCAGAAGTCCCGGGACAGGGGGCGATGGCTACACCTTC,CASRSPGTGGDGYTF
TRBD1,TRBJ1-1,TRBV20-1,once,TGCAGTGCTAGGGGACAGGGGGCTTCCATAATCTTGAACACTGAAGCTTTCTTT,CSARGQGASIILNTEAFF
NA,TRBJ2-3,TRBV24-1,few,TGTGCCACCAGTGATCGGTCGGACATCACAGATACGCAGTATTTT,CATSDRSDITDTQYF
NA,TRBJ1-1,TRBV10-3,few,TGTGCCATCAGTGAGTCCCAAAGTTGGAACACTGAAGCTTTCTTT,CAISESQSWNTEAFF
TRBD1,TRBJ1-3,TRBV7-9,NA,TGTGCCAGCAGCCCGGGACAGGTCTCTGGAAACACCATATATTTT,CASSPGQVSGNTIYF
NA,TRBJ1-1,TRBV5-1,NA,TGCGCCAGCAGCTTGGATCCAGGGCGAGAAGCTTTCTTT,CASSLDPGREAFF
NA,TRBJ1-2,TRBV4-1,NA,TGCGCCAGCAGCCAGGGCCTTATGAGGGGCTACACCTTC,CASSQGLMRGYTF
TRBD1,TRBJ1-2,TRBV6-5,NA,TGTGCCAGCAGGACAGGGGACTATGGCTACACCTTC,CASRTGDYGYTF
TRBD1,TRBJ1-2,TRBV27,NA,TGTGCCAGCAGTTTAGATTTACGGACAGGGGTGTACTATGGCTACACCTTC,CASSLDLRTGVYYGYTF
NA,TRBJ2-3,TRBV7-8,NA,TGTGCCAGCAGCTTAGTCGCTACCGCAGATACGCAGTATTTT,CASSLVATADTQYF
NA,TRBJ1-1,TRBV2,NA,TGTGCCAGCATTCGGGGATCGGGGGTGAACACTGAAGCTTTCTTT,CASIRGSGVNTEAFF
TRBD1,TRBJ1-1,TRBV5-6,NA,TGTGCCAGCAGCTTGACAGGGGCGGACGCTGAAGCTTTCTTT,CASSLTGADAEAFF
NA,TRBJ2-3,TRBV4-3,few,TGCGCCAGCAGCCAAGTTCCCCTCAGCGGGGATACGCAGTATTTT,CASSQVPLSGDTQYF
TRBD1,TRBJ2-1,TRBV7-6,NA,TGTGCCAGCAGCACCCGGACAGGATTAGATGAGCAGTTCTTC,CASSTRTGLDEQFF
TRBD2,TRBJ2-1,TRBV4-1,few,TGCGCCAGCAGCCAAGAGGGGGGGATGAATCCAAATCCGTTCTTC,CASSQEGGMNPNPFF
NA,TRBJ2-2,TRBV12-3/TRBV12-4,NA,TGTGCCAGCCTCAAAGGAGGCTCGAACACCGGGGAGCTGTTTTTT,CASLKGGSNTGELFF
TRBD2,TRBJ2-1,TRBV7-3,NA,TGTGCCAGCAGCGGGACTAGCGGGGCCGAGCAGTTCTTC,CASSGTSGAEQFF
NA,TRBJ2-5,TRBV15,few,TGTGCCACCAGCTCCCCTTTTGGAGGGCAAGAGACCCAGTACTTC,CATSSPFGGQETQYF
NA,TRBJ2-7,TRBV18,few,TGTGCCAGCTCACAAGGACAGTTCGAGCAGTACTTC,CASSQGQFEQYF